One sample yielded the 18 T cell receptor beta chains listed below, sequenced in a study of cytomegalovirus exposure and HLA in healthy donors. Primers for the PCR totalled 60 Vbeta and 13 Jbeta. The table came from immunoSEQ multiplex PCR; TCRdb's copy has only in-frame clones and leaves some out. The sample holds about 160,000 clones, 75% to 85% seen once. The sample comprised PBMCs. These receptors all come from a girl aged 2 to 10 in good health and CMV-seropositive.

The rearrangement links TRBV2 to TRBJ1-2; 7 bases align to TRBD1. This CDR3 region has 13 residues. V was pared by 8 bases and J by 3 bases, with 6 bases of the junction left unmatched. CDR1 and CDR2 (germline): SNHLY, FYNNEI. CDR3 residues: CASHRQGYYGYTF. CDR3 nucleotide sequence: TGTGCCAGCCACCGACAGGGCTACTATGGCTACACCTTC.

V gene TRBV7-3 combines with J gene TRBJ2-2; weak D call: TRBD2 (6 bases). Germline CDR1 SGHTA, CDR2 FQGTGA. This CDR3 is 15 amino acids long. V was cut by 0 bases and J by 6 bases, with 11 bases left in between. CDR3 loop: CASSLTSLASGELFF. CDR3 in DNA: TGTGCCAGCAGCTTAACCTCACTAGCATCCGGGGAGCTGTTTTTT.

The rearrangement joins TRBV5-1 to TRBJ2-7, with D unclear. Germline V gives CDR1 SGHRS, CDR2 YFSETQ. The CDR3 has 13 residues. Deletions cut 2 bases from V and 0 bases from J, with 6 bases between. The DNA for the CDR3 is TGCGCCAGCAGCTTCGACATCTCCTACGAGCAGTACTTC. As protein: CASSFDISYEQYF.

The chain has TRBV4-2 and TRBJ1-3; D is perhaps TRBD1 (6 bases). The CDR3 has 21 residues. Germline CDR1 and CDR2: LGHNA and YNFKEQ. V gave up 4 bases and J gave up 0 bases, with 28 bases separating them. The CDR3 DNA follows: TGTGCCAGCAGCCTCTACCCGGACGGGGGGGGCACTTCGAACTCTGGAAACACCATATATTTT. Amino acid sequence: CASSLYPDGGGTSNSGNTIYF.

CDR3: CASSLPPSGGGGDTQYF. CDR3 coding DNA: TGTGCCAGCAGCTTACCCCCTAGCGGCGGAGGTGGAGATACGCAGTATTTT. The chain links TRBV11-2 to TRBJ2-3; 7 positions match TRBD2. Trimming took 2 bases from V and 5 from J; bases not matched to a gene: 13. The CDR3 is 17 residues long. Germline V gene data show CDR1 as SGHAT and CDR2 as FQNNGV.

Comment on this clone: Other DNA sequences in the sample encode the same CDR3. DNA for the CDR3: TGTGCCAGCAGTTCCCTAGCGGGGGTAGTAGATACGCAGTATTTT. Its protein is CASSSLAGVVDTQYF. The chain has TRBV27 and TRBJ2-3; 10 positions match TRBD2. CDR3 size: 15 residues. The germline CDR1 and CDR2 sequences are MNHEY and SMNVEV (reference sequence). J lost 5 bases, V lost 4 bases, and 6 bases had no gene match.

This clone showed up just a few times. The V gene is TRBV6-1, the J gene TRBJ2-3, with TRBD2 identical over 8 bases. The CDR3 extends over 15 amino acids. Germline CDR1 MNHNS, CDR2 SASEGT. Trimming removed 8 bases from V and 1 base from J; junction bases left unmatched: 8. The CDR3 DNA reads TGTGCCAGCGGTCTTGGGCGGGAGGGCACAGATACGCAGTATTTT. Protein sequence: CASGLGREGTDTQYF.

V and J are TRBV7-3 and TRBJ2-1; 8 bases line up with TRBD2. The CDR3 has 16 amino acids. Per germline, CDR1 SGHTA and CDR2 FQGTGA. The J segment lost 5 bases and the V segment lost 3 bases, leaving 9 bases of the junction unmatched. CDR3 sequence (DNA): TGTGCCAGCAGCTTCGGGGCACTAGCGGATCACAATGAGCAGTTCTTC. Protein sequence: CASSFGALADHNEQFF.

V and J are TRBV28 and TRBJ2-5; D not certain. Per germline, CDR1 MDHEN and CDR2 SYDVKM. Trimming pared 10 bases from V and 1 base from J, leaving 4 bases between. This CDR3 spans 10 amino acids. The CDR3 sequence: CAISQETQYF. CDR3 nucleotide sequence: TGTGCCATCTCCCAAGAGACCCAGTACTTC.

The chain has TRBV9 and TRBJ2-1; D perhaps matches TRBD1 (6 bases). From germline, CDR1 is SGDLS and CDR2 YYNGEE. CDR3 size: 17 residues. V was clipped by 8 bases and J by 5 bases, with 26 bases between them. The DNA of the CDR3 is TGTGCCAGACAAACTCCGGGACAACTCGGAGCAAACAATGAGCAGTTCTTC. Its translation: CARQTPGQLGANNEQFF.

J is TRBJ2-5 and V is TRBV19; perhaps TRBD1 as D (5 bases). V was shortened by 8 bases and J by 2 bases, with 18 bases between the two germline ends. CDR3 length: 15 amino acids. CDR1 is LNHDA, CDR2 SQIVND, per germline (reference sequence). The CDR3 sequence is CASYSRARTQETQYF. For the CDR3, the DNA is TGTGCCAGTTATTCCAGGGCTCGTACGCAAGAGACCCAGTACTTC. The whole variable domain, remainder taken from reference TRBV19 and TRBJ2-5, is DGGITQSPKYLFRKEGQNVTLSCEQNLNHDAMYWYRQDPGQGLRLIYYSQIVNDFQKGDIAEGYSVSREKKESFPLTVTSAQKNPTAFYLCASYSRARTQETQYFGPGTRLLVL.

This clone was observed a handful of times. The chain joins TRBV4-1 to TRBJ2-5; D remains unclear. Germline loops: CDR1 MGHRA, CDR2 YSYEKL. The V gene lost 0 bases and the J gene lost 2 bases, with 13 bases spanning the gap. The CDR3 totals 16 residues. The CDR3 DNA sequence: TGCGCCAGCAGCCAAGATCACGGGTTAGAACAAGAGACCCAGTACTTC. This codes for CASSQDHGLEQETQYF.

V is TRBV4-1 and J is TRBJ1-5; a possible D gene is TRBD1 (5 bases). The CDR3 is made up of 17 amino acids. V lost 4 bases and J lost 4, with 20 bases in between. Per germline, CDR1 MGHRA and CDR2 YSYEKL. This CDR3 is CASSPHNSRERNQPQHF. The CDR3 DNA is TGCGCCAGCAGCCCCCATAACAGCAGGGAACGTAATCAGCCCCAGCATTTT.

This CDR3 is CASSQGLAGINEQFF. DNA for the CDR3: TGCGCCAGCAGCCAAGGACTAGCGGGAATCAATGAGCAGTTCTTC. This chain connects TRBV4-1 to TRBJ2-1; 11 bases agree with TRBD2. J was trimmed by 6 bases and V by 1 base; bases with no gene match: 2. CDR3 length: 15 residues. From germline, CDR1 is MGHRA and CDR2 YSYEKL.

This chain connects TRBV7-2 to TRBJ2-7; the match to TRBD2 covers 13 bases. CDR1 is SGHTA and CDR2 is FQGNSA in the germline V gene. V lost 6 bases, J lost 2 bases, and 7 bases stayed unmatched. CDR3 size: 16 residues. CDR3 nucleotides: TGTGCCAGCAGTGCCGGACTAGCGGGAGATCCCTACGAGCAGTACTTC. Protein: CASSAGLAGDPYEQYF.

The rearrangement joins TRBV12-1 to TRBJ1-1; the table's D call, TRBD1, was not checked against the DNA. TRBV12-1 constitutes a pseudogene. The CDR3 is 16 residues long. The CDR3 protein is CASSFVPGQGNTEAFF. For the CDR3, the DNA is TGTGCCAGCAGCTTTGTTCCTGGCCAGGGGAACACTGAAGCTTTCTTT.

This chain links TRBV4-1 with TRBJ1-1; 8 bases line up with TRBD1. CDR3 length equals 16 residues. J was trimmed by 2 bases and V by 2 bases; bases with no gene match: 7. Germline loops: CDR1 MGHRA, CDR2 YSYEKL. The CDR3 region is CASSQKGQGANTEAFF. CDR3 nucleotides: TGCGCCAGCAGCCAAAAAGGGCAGGGGGCCAACACTGAAGCTTTCTTT.

The V call is TRBV6-4, the J call TRBJ2-3, with TRBD2 matching over 12 bases. This CDR3 comprises 15 residues. Germline V gene lookup returns CDR1 MRHNA and CDR2 SNTAGT. Trimming cost V 8 bases and J 3 bases; bases outside gene matches: 6. In DNA, the CDR3 is TGTGCCAGCCGACTAGCGGGAGAACTTACAGATACGCAGTATTTT. This translates into CASRLAGELTDTQYF.